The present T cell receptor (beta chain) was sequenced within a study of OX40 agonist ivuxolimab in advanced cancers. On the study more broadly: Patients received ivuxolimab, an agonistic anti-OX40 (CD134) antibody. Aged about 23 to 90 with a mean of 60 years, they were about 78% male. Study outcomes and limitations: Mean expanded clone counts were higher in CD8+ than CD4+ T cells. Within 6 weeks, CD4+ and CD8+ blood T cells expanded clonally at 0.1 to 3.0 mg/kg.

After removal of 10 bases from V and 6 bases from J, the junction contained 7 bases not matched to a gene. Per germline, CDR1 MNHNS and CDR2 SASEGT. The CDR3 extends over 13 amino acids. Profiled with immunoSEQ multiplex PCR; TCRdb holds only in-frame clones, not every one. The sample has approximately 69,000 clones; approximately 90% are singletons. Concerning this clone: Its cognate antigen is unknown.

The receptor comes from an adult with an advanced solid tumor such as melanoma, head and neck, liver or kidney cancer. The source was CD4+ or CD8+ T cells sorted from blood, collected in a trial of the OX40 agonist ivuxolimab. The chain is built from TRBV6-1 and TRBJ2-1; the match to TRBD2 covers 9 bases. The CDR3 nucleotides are TGTGCCACTCAGGGGGGACTAGCCAATGAGCAGTTCTTC. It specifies CATQGGLANEQFF.